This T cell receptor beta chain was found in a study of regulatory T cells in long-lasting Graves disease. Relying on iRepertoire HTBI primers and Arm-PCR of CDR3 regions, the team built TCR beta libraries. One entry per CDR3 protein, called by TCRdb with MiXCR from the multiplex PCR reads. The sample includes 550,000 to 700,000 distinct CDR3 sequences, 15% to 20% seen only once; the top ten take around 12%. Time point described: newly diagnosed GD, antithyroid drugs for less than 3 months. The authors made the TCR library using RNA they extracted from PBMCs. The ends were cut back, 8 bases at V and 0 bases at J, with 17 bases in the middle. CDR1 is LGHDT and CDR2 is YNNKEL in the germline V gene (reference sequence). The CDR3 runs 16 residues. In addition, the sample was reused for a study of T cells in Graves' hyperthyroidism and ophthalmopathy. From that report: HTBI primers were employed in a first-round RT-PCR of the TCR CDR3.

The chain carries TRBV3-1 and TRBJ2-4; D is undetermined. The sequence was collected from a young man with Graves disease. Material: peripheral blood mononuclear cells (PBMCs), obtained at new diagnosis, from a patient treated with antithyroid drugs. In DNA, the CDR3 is TGTGCCAGCTCGACGACGGGCGTTCTAGCCAAAAACATTCAGTACTTC. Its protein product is CASSTTGVLAKNIQYF. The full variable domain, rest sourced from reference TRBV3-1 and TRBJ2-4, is DTAVSQTPKYLVTQMGNDKSIKCEQNLGHDTMYWYKQDSKKFLKIMFSYNNKELIINETVPNRFSPKSPDKAHLNLHINSLELGDSAVYFCASSTTGVLAKNIQYFGAGTRLSVL.